This TCR beta chain was captured by sequencing in a study of a mutant IDH1 vaccine in newly diagnosed glioma. Background on the study: Sex among treated patients split about 62% male, approximately 40% female; mean age was approximately 41 years.

Repertoires were generated with immunoSEQ multiplex PCR, while TCRdb's copy carries only in-frame clones and drops some. In the table there are about 69,000 clones, around 86% of which are singletons. CDR3 length equals 13 residues. CDR1 and CDR2 from the germline V gene are SGHRS and YFSETQ. As for time point: week 35, safety follow-up. The study gave 300 ug of mutant IDH1 20-mer peptide per vaccine dose, with topical imiquimod. A note on this clone: The antigen remains undetermined. The junction shows a germline mismatch at one end, possibly a read error.

V is TRBV5-1 and J is TRBJ2-7; D possibly uses TRBD1 or TRBD2 (5 bases each). This receptor was taken from a man aged 30-40 years with glioma. The material sequenced was PBMCs, taken from a glioma patient whose treatment included an IDH1 peptide vaccine. CDR3 nucleotides: TGTGCCAGCAGCTCCGGGTTCGAGGGGAAGAGGTACTTC. Amino acids: CASSSGFEGKRYF.